Included here is one T cell receptor (beta chain) sequence, with context. V was pared by 4 bases and J by 6 bases, with 3 bases of the junction left unmatched. The CDR3 totals 14 residues. The germline CDR1 and CDR2 sequences are KGHDR and SFDVKD. Repertoires were generated with immunoSEQ multiplex PCR, while TCRdb's copy carries only in-frame clones and drops some. The sample yields fewer than 200,000 clones, around 80% seen once. The entry originates in a study of blood T cell repertoires in COVID-19. V usage is TRBV24-1 and J usage is TRBJ2-4; 9 nucleotides match TRBD1. The sample taken for sequencing was peripheral blood. The clonotype comes from a human donor in a cohort sampled during active COVID-19. The CDR3 DNA sequence: TGTGCCACCAGTGACGGACAGGGGTCAAACATTCAGTACTTC. This codes for CATSDGQGSNIQYF.